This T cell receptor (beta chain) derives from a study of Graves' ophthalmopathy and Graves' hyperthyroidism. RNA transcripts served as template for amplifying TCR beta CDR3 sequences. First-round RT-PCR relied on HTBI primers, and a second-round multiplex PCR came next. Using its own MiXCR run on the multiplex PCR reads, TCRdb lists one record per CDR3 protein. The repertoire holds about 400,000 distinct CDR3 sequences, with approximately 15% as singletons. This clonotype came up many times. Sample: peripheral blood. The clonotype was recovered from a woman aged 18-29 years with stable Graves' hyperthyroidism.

CDR3 amino acids: CASSYQTSDDEQYF. CDR3 sequence (DNA): TGTGCCAGCAGTTACCAGACTAGCGACGACGAGCAGTACTTC. The chain carries TRBV6-5 and TRBJ2-7; 8 positions match TRBD2. CDR1 MNHEY and CDR2 SVGAGI come from the germline V gene. V was pared by 2 bases and J by 5 bases, with 5 bases of the junction left unmatched. The CDR3 totals 14 residues.